This T cell receptor beta chain was retrieved from a study of response to subunit inactivated influenza vaccine. Study-wide findings and caveats: Researchers suggested that each seasonal influenza vaccination recruits few new T cells.

V lost 5 bases to trimming and J lost 4 bases, with 12 bases between them. This CDR3 contains 14 residues. TCRdb re-derived calls from the RT-PCR reads in MiXCR, one entry per CDR3 protein. The data show around 300,000 distinct CDR3 sequences, with about 20% seen just once and approximately 10% held by the top ten. This clonotype was recorded many times. Its antigen remains unidentified. The input for sequencing was PBMCs from blood, taken less than 22 months after vaccination. This chain connects TRBV12-3 or TRBV12-4 to TRBJ1-5; D not resolved. The source is a man aged 50 to 69 who received an inactivated influenza vaccine. The CDR3 coding sequence is TGTGCCAGCAGTCGTCTCCCGGATAATCAGCCCCAGCATTTT. Translated, it gives CASSRLPDNQPQHF.